Sequencing of this T cell receptor (beta chain) was carried out in a study of patients and donors after allogeneic stem cell transplantation. One entry per CDR3 protein results from TCRdb running MiXCR on the RT-PCR reads. The table has roughly 880,000 distinct CDR3 sequences, roughly 17% seen once. This clonotype turned up a few times. The CDR3 is made up of 16 amino acids. V gave up 3 bases and J gave up 2 bases; unmatched junction bases: 9. Looked up from germline, CDR1 is SGHDT and CDR2 is YYEEEE. The chain carries TRBV5-6 and TRBJ2-7, with 9 bases lining up with TRBD1. This receptor was identified in a human donor who was either an allogeneic HSCT recipient or a stem cell or donor lymphocyte infusion donor (not recorded which). It is not recorded whose cells these are; they may come from a transplant donor. Input material: blood, either unsorted or a sorted T cell fraction (not recorded which). DNA for the CDR3: TGTGCCAGCAGCTCTTGGACAGGGGCAAGGACCTACGAGCAGTACTTC. It translates to CASSSWTGARTYEQYF.